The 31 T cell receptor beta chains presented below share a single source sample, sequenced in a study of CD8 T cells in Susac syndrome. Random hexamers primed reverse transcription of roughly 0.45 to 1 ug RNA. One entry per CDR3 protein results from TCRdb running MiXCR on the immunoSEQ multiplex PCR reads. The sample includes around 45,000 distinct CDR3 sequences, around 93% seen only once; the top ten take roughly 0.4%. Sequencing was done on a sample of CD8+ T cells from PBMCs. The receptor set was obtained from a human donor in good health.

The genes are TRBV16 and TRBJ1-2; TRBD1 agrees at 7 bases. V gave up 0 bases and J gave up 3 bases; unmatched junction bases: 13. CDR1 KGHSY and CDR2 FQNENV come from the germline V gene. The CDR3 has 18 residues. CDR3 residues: CASSQSKWVGGEDYGYTF. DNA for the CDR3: TGTGCCAGCAGCCAATCGAAGTGGGTAGGGGGCGAAGACTATGGCTACACCTTC.

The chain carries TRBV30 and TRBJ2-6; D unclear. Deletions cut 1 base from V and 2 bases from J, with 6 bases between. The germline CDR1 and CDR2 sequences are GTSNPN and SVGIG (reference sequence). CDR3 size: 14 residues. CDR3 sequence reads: CAWSEGTGANVLTF. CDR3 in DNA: TGTGCCTGGAGTGAAGGGACTGGGGCCAACGTCCTGACTTTC.

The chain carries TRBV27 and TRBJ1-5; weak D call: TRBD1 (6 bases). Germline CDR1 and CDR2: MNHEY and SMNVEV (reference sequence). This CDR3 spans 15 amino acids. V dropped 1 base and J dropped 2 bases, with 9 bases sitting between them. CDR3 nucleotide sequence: TGTGCCAGCAGTTTATGGGGGGCCGGCAATCAGCCCCAGCATTTT. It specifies CASSLWGAGNQPQHF.

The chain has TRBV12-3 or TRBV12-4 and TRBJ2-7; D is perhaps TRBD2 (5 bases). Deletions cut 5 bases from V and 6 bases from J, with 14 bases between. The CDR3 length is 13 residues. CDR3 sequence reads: CASSPSLEGEQYF. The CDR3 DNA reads TGTGCCAGCAGTCCCAGTCTAGAGGGCGAGCAGTACTTC.

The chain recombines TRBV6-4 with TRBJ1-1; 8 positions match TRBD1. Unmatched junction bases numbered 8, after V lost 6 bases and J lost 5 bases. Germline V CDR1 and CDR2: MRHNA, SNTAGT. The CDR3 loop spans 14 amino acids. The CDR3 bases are TGTGCCAGCAGGGAACAGGGGGAAGAAACTGAAGCTTTCTTT. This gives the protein CASREQGEETEAFF.

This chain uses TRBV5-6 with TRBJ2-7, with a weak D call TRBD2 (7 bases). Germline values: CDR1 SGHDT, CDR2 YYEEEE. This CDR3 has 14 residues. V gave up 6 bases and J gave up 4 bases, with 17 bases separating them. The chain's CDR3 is CASTKAGEGYEQYF. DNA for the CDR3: TGTGCCAGCACCAAAGCAGGGGAGGGGTACGAGCAGTACTTC.

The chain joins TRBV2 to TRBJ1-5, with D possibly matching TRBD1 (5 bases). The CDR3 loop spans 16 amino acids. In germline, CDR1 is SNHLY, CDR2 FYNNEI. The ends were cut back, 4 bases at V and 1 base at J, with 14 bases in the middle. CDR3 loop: CASSAGTYESNQPQHF. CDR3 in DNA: TGTGCCAGCAGTGCTGGGACCTATGAGAGCAATCAGCCCCAGCATTTT.

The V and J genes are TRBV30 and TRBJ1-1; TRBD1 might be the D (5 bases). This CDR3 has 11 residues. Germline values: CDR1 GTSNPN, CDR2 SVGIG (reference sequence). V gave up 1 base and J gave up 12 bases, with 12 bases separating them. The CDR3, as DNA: TGTGCCTGGAGTGGGGGACTATTTCCTTTCTTT. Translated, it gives CAWSGGLFPFF.

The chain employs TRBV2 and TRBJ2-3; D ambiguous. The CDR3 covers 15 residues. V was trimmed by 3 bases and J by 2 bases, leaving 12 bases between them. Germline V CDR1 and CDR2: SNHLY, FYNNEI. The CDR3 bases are TGTGCCAGCAGTGAGTGGGGATCCGCCACAGATACGCAGTATTTT. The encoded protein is CASSEWGSATDTQYF.

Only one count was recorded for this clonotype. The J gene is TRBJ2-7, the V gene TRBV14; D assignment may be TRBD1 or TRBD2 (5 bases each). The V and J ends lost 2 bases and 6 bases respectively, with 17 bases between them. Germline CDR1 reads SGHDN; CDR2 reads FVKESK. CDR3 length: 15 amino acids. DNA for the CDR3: TGTGCCAGCAGCCAATGGGACCGCATTTCGGTCGAGCAGTACTTC. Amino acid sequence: CASSQWDRISVEQYF.

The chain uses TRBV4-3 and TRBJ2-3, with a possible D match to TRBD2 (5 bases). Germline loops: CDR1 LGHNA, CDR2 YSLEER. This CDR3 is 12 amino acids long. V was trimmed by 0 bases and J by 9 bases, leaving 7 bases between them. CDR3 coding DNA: TGCGCCAGCAGCCAAGAATCGGGGACGCAGTATTTT. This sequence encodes CASSQESGTQYF.

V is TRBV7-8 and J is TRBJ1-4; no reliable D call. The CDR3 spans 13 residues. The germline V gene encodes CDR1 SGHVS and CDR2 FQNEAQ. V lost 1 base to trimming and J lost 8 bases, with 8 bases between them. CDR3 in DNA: TGTGCCAGCAGCTTAGTGGAAGAGGAAAAACTGTTTTTT. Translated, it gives CASSLVEEEKLFF.

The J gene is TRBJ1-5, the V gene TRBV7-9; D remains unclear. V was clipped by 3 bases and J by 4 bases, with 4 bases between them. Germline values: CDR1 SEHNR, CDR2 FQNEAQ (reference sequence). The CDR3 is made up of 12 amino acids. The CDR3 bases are TGTGCCAGCAGCTTTAGTAATCAGCCCCAGCATTTT. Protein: CASSFSNQPQHF. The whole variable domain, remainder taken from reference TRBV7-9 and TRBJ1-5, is DTGVSQNPRHKITKRGQNVTFRCDPISEHNRLYWYRQTLGQGPEFLTYFQNEAQLEKSRLLSDRFSAERPKGSFSTLEIQRTEQGDSAMYLCASSFSNQPQHFGDGTRLSIL.

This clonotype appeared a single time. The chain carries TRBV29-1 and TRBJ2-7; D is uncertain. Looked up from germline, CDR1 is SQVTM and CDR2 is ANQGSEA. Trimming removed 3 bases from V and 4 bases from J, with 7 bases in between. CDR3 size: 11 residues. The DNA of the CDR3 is TGCAGCGTTGATAGTGGGTACGAGCAGTACTTC. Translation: CSVDSGYEQYF.

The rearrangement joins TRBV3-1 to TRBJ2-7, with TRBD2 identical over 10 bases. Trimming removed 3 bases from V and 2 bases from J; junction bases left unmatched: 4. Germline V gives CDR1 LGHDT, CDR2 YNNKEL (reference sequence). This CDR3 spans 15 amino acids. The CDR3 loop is CASSHGLAEAYEQYF. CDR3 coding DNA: TGTGCCAGCAGCCATGGACTAGCGGAGGCCTACGAGCAGTACTTC.

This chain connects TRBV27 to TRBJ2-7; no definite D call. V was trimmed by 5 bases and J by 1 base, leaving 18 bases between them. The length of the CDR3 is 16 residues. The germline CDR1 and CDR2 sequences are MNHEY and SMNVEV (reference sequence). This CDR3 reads CASSPQGPGHSYEQYF. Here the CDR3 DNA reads TGTGCCAGCAGTCCCCAAGGACCCGGTCATTCCTACGAGCAGTACTTC.

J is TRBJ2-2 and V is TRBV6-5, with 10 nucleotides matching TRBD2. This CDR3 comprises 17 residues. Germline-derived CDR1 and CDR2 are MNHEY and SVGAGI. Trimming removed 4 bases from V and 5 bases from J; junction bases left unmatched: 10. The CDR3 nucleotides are TGTGCCAGCAGTTCCCCCCCGGGAGCGGGAGGGACCGGGGAGCTGTTTTTT. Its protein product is CASSSPPGAGGTGELFF.

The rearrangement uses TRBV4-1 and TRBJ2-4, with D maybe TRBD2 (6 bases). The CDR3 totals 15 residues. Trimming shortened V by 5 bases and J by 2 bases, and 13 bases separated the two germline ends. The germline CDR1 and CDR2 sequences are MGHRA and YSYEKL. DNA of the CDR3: TGCGCCAGCAGCATAGTAGCGGATACCAAAAACATTCAGTACTTC. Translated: CASSIVADTKNIQYF.

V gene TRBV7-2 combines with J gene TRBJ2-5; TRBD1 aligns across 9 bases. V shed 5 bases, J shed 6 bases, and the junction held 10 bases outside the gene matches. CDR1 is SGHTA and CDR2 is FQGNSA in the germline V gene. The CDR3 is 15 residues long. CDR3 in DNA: TGTGCCAGCAGCCTGGGACAGGGTACCGCGAAGACCCAGTACTTC. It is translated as CASSLGQGTAKTQYF.

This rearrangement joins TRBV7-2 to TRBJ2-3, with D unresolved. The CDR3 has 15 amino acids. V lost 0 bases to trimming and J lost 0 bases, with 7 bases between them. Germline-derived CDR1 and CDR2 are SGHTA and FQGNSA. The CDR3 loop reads CASSLAGYSTDTQYF. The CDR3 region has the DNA TGTGCCAGCAGCTTAGCGGGCTACAGCACAGATACGCAGTATTTT.

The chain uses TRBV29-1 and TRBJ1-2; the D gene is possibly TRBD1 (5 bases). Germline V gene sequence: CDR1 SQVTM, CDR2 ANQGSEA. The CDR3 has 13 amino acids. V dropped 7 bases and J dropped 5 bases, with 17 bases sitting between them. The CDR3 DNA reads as TGCAGCGCTAAGGAGACAGCGTCTTATGGCTACACCTTC. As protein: CSAKETASYGYTF.

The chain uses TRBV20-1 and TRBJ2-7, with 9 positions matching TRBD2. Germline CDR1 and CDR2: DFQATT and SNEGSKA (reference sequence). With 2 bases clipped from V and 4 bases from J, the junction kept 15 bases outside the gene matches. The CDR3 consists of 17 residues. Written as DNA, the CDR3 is TGCAGTGCTAGATTCGCTAGCGGGGAGGGCGGGGGTTACGAGCAGTACTTC. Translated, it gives CSARFASGEGGGYEQYF.

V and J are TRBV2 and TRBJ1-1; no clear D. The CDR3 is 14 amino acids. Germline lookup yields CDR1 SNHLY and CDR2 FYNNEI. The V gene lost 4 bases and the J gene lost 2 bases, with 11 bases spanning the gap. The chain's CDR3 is CASSGWTGNTEAFF. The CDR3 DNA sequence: TGTGCCAGCAGTGGGTGGACGGGAAACACTGAAGCTTTCTTT.

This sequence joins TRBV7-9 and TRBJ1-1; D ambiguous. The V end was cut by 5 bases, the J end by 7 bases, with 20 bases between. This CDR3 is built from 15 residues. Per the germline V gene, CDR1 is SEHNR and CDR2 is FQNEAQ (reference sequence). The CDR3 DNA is TGTGCCAGCAGCCCCCCCCGGCCGCAGCTTGGTGAAGCTTTCTTT. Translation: CASSPPRPQLGEAFF.

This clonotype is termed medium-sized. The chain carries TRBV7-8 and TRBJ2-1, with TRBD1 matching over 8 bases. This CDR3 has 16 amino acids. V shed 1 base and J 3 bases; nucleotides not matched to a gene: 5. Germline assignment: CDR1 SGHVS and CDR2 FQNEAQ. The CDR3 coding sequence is TGTGCCAGCAGCTTAGGACCGGGACAGGACTACAATGAGCAGTTCTTC. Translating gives CASSLGPGQDYNEQFF.

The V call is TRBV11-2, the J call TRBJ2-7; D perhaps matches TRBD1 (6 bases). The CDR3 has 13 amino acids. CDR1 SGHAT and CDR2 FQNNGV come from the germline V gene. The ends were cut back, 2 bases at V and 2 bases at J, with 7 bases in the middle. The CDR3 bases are TGTGCCAGCAGCTTACGACAGGCCTACGAGCAGTACTTC. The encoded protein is CASSLRQAYEQYF.

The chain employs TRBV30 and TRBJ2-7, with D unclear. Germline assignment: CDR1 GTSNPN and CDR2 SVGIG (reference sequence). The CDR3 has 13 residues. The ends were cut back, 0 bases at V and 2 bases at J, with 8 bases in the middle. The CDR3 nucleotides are TGTGCCTGGAGTGTAGGTGGTGCCTACGAGCAGTACTTC. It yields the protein CAWSVGGAYEQYF.

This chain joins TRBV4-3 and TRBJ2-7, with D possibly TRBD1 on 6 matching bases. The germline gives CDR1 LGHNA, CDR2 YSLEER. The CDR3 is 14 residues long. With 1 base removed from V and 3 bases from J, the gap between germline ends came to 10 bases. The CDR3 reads CASSQATQGYEQYF. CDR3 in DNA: TGCGCCAGCAGCCAAGCTACACAGGGCTACGAGCAGTACTTC.

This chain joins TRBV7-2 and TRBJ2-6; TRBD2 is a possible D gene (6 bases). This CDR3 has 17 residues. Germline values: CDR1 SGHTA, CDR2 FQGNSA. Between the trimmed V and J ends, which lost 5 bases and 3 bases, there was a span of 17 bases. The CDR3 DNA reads TGTGCCAGCAGCGAGTTTTCGGAGGGTAATGGGGCCAACGTCCTGACTTTC. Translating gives CASSEFSEGNGANVLTF.

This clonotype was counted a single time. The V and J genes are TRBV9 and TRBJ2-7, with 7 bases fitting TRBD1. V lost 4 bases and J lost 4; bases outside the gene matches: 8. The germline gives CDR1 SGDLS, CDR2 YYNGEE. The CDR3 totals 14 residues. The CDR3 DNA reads TGTGCCAGCAGCCAATCGACAGGGAAATACGAGCAGTACTTC. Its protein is CASSQSTGKYEQYF. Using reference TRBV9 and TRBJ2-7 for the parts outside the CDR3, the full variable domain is DSGVTQTPKHLITATGQRVTLRCSPRSGDLSVYWYQQSLDQGLQFLIQYYNGEERAKGNILERFSAQQFPDLHSELNLSSLELGDSALYFCASSQSTGKYEQYFGPGTRLTVT.

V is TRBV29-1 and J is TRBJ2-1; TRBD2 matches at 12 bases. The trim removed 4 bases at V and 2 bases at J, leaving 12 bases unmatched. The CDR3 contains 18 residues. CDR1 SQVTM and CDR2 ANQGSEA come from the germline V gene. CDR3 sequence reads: CSVVGSSGRADPYNEQFF. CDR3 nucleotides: TGCAGCGTTGTAGGGTCTAGCGGGAGGGCCGACCCCTACAATGAGCAGTTCTTC.